The count of the clone carrying this TCR beta chain is one. The data stem from a study of neurological immune-mediated disorders. V trimming: 6 bases; J trimming: 0 bases; junction bases outside the gene matches: 10. The CDR3 has 18 amino acids. Germline CDR1 MNHEY, CDR2 SMNVEV (reference sequence). cDNA synthesis was performed by 5'RACE with 10-nucleotide random UMIs. MiXCR was run by TCRdb on the 5' RACE reads, yielding one entry per CDR3 protein. Counted here are roughly 66,000 distinct CDR3 sequences, 4.8% occurring once; the ten biggest clones make up 2% to 2.5%. What was sequenced was PBMCs. This chain joins TRBV27 and TRBJ2-6; 8 positions agree with TRBD1. The origin of this receptor is a woman aged 70 to 79 with multiple sclerosis. CDR3 nucleotides: TGTGCCAGCAGCCCCAGGACAGGGTGGAGCTCTGGGGCCAACGTCCTGACTTTC. Amino acid sequence: CASSPRTGWSSGANVLTF.